Reported below is one TCR beta chain. Its antigen is still unknown. V gave up 6 bases and J gave up 5 bases, with 13 bases separating them. CDR1 is KGHSH and CDR2 is LQKENI in the germline V gene. The length of the CDR3 is 14 residues. Time point noted: week 23, last vaccination. In every dose of vaccine, 300 ug of mutant IDH1 20-mer peptide was given alongside topical imiquimod. Repertoires were generated with immunoSEQ multiplex PCR, while TCRdb's copy carries only in-frame clones and drops some. This table holds 50,000 to 85,000 clones, approximately 84% found once. These data are taken from a study of a mutant IDH1 vaccine in newly diagnosed glioma. About the study: A 62.5% male, approximately 38% female split and a mean age of about 40 years characterized treated patients. Previous treatment comprised radiotherapy, temozolomide, or both, mostly both.

The genes are TRBV18 and TRBJ2-2; D might be TRBD1 (5 bases). This sequence was found in a man aged 18-30 years with glioma. The material sequenced was PBMCs, taken from a glioma patient whose treatment included an IDH1 peptide vaccine. CDR3 DNA: TGTGCCAGCTCGGTCAGGGTCGAAACCGGGGAGCTGTTTTTT. Translation gives CASSVRVETGELFF.